This TCR beta chain was profiled in a study of cytomegalovirus exposure and HLA in healthy donors. The CDR3 contains 13 residues. The ends were cut back, 5 bases at V and 0 bases at J, with 8 bases in the middle. Germline lookup yields CDR1 GTSNPN and CDR2 SVGIG (reference sequence). All donors participated as healthy donors of bone marrow. In the PCR, 60 Vbeta and 13 Jbeta primers were used. The assay was immunoSEQ multiplex PCR, and TCRdb's table has in-frame clones only and misses some. The sample includes approximately 110,000 clones. The sequencing sample was made of PBMCs. The chain uses TRBV30 and TRBJ1-5; D unresolved. The TCR sequence derives from a man aged 18 to 29 in good health and CMV-seronegative. The CDR3 nucleotides read TGTGCCTGGGCGACTGGTAGCAATCAGCCCCAGCATTTT. As protein: CAWATGSNQPQHF.